The clone carrying this T cell receptor beta chain was found a few times. Its antigen is currently unknown. The sample belongs to a study of T-cell memory formation after mild COVID-19. Study-level information: For the most part, TCR clusters were specific to one donor. General study results and limits: That cross-reactive memory joined was suggested by some responding clones appearing in pre-infection memory. Nothing confirmed that second-wave clones peaking on day 37 were specific for SARS-CoV-2.

UMIs and sample barcodes were carried by the TCR alpha and TCR beta cDNA libraries that 5'RACE produced using constant-segment primers. TCRdb processed the 5' RACE reads anew with MiXCR; each CDR3 protein has one entry. The sample carries approximately 410,000 distinct CDR3 sequences, 20% to 25% recorded once. This CDR3 comprises 15 residues. CDR1 and CDR2 (germline): SGHVS, FNYEAQ. V was shortened by 1 base and J by 0 bases, with 9 bases between the two germline ends. The chain couples TRBV7-6 to TRBJ2-5; no definite D call. The sample taken for sequencing was PBMCs or a T cell subset sorted from them (not recorded which). This clonotype was sampled from an adult woman who had mild COVID-19 (a few samples of this study predate the infection). Cell type and time point are not known. CDR3 sequence: CASSLGALYQETQYF. CDR3 sequence (DNA): TGTGCCAGCAGCTTAGGGGCCCTGTACCAAGAGACCCAGTACTTC.